The following is a TCR beta chain sequence with its context. Its specificity is not known. Per the authors' pipeline: For the immunoSEQ data, sequences were junction-only without quality scores, so filtering differed. Clones were sequenced by immunoSEQ multiplex PCR, and TCRdb holds only the in-frame ones, with some missing. That table gives V, J and clone size, and the DNA gave D and trimming. Of some 980,000 clones in the sample, over 75% were seen once. The entry originates in a study of shared clonotypes between healthy human individuals. Unmatched junction bases numbered 6, after V lost 0 bases and J lost 5 bases. CDR1 is SGHNT and CDR2 is YYREEE in the germline V gene (reference sequence). This CDR3 is 15 amino acids long. Study-wide findings and caveats: Among donors, sharing of clonotypes was expected to be affected by sequencing depth.

The sequenced sample consisted of memory CD4+ T cells sorted from blood. Subset meaning: CD45RA-negative fraction. This TCR derives from a young man in good health. The chain couples TRBV5-4 to TRBJ2-7, with 9 bases aligning to TRBD2. The DNA of the CDR3 is TGTGCCAGCAGCTTGGGTCGCGGGGGGGCCGACGAGCAGTACTTC. Translation: CASSLGRGGADEQYF.